This is a list of T cell receptor beta chains from one sample in a study of T-cell reconstitution after alpha-beta-depleted transplantation in children. In TCRdb, the PCR reads were re-called with MiXCR into one record per CDR3 protein. The sample contains 300,000 to 350,000 distinct CDR3 sequences, 23% of which appear only once. This specimen was PBMCs, mostly from graft donor cells, taken 180 days after TCRalphabeta/CD19-depleted stem cell transplant. All receptors derive from a male patient younger than 18 who had a stem cell transplant for acute lymphoblastic leukemia, so the T cells may come from the graft donor. Each CDR3 is given without its conserved first and last residue. A D gene is named only where the DNA matches it firmly. Clone size is stated in some rows and not others, as once, few, many or a class when expanded.

V	size	D	J	CDR3
TRBV28	NA	TRBD1	TRBJ2-7	ASSSGTGKVGQY
TRBV20-1	NA	NA	TRBJ1-2	SARGAGRAQNGYT
TRBV28	NA	TRBD1	TRBJ2-2	ASSFGTGNTGELF
TRBV10-3	NA	TRBD2	TRBJ2-1	AISESWTSGNEQF
TRBV5-1	few	NA	TRBJ1-2	ASSLEGNRYGYT
TRBV20-1	NA	NA	TRBJ2-1	SASGLLAPYNEQF
TRBV5-1	NA	TRBD1	TRBJ2-7	ASSAGTDSYEQY
TRBV4-2	many	NA	TRBJ2-1	ASSPTGEGTHNEQF
TRBV28	NA	NA	TRBJ2-1	ASSFPPGRLKVNEQF
TRBV29-1	once	TRBD2	TRBJ2-7	SVDGRRGGTYEQY
TRBV20-1	NA	NA	TRBJ1-1	SATDSEAF
TRBV7-9	NA	TRBD1	TRBJ1-2	ASSRRTGGYGYT
TRBV12-3/TRBV12-4	few	TRBD2	TRBJ2-5	ASRTSGEYQETQY
TRBV18	once	NA	TRBJ2-7	ASSLGQIPGYEQY
TRBV20-1	NA	NA	TRBJ2-2	CARDRVGRSQGGELF
TRBV5-8	NA	TRBD2	TRBJ2-7	ASSRGLAEWTYYEQY
TRBV2	NA	NA	TRBJ2-5	ASSEAGPETQY
TRBV7-9	NA	NA	TRBJ2-7	DSSLEHLYEQY
TRBV27	NA	TRBD1	TRBJ2-7	ASSLGRQGLYEQY
TRBV10-3	NA	TRBD2	TRBJ2-1	AISDMGRESSYNEQF
TRBV10-1	NA	TRBD2	TRBJ2-3	ARNQAGGPKDTQY
TRBV27	NA	NA	TRBJ2-7	ASSSPRALYEQY
TRBV6-1	NA	NA	TRBJ2-5	ASRDQYPQETQY
TRBV3-1	few	NA	TRBJ2-5	ASSQVFWLSHGETQY
TRBV6-5	NA	NA	TRBJ1-2	ASAAGNYGYT